These 2 T cell receptor beta chains share one sample of origin, sequenced in a study of blood T cell repertoires in COVID-19. The method was immunoSEQ multiplex PCR; TCRdb's version includes in-frame clones alone and lacks a portion of them. The data contain roughly 200,000 clones, 85% of them singletons. Sequenced: PBMCs or T cells enriched from blood (not recorded which). These TCRs come from a man between 40 and 49 years old who had recovered from COVID-19.

The chain combines TRBV5-1 with TRBJ1-1; D is undetermined. The CDR3 is made up of 16 amino acids. V shed 0 bases and J shed 1 base, with 13 bases lying between them. Germline V CDR1 and CDR2: SGHRS, YFSETQ. This CDR3 reads CASSLGQAFKNTEAFF. CDR3 nucleotide sequence: TGCGCCAGCAGCTTGGGTCAGGCATTCAAGAACACTGAAGCTTTCTTT.

In DNA, the CDR3 is TGTGCCAGCAGCTTAGGGCCCCAGGGGGCGGCTTTCTTT. Protein sequence: CASSLGPQGAAFF. The chain uses TRBV11-3 and TRBJ1-1, with 8 bases aligning to TRBD1. This CDR3 spans 13 amino acids. The germline CDR1 and CDR2 sequences are SGHNT and YENEEA. V dropped 1 base and J dropped 11; count of bases not matched to a gene: 6.